Shown below are 28 T cell receptor beta chains from a single sample sequenced in a study of T cell changes during pregnancy in multiple sclerosis. Sequencing was performed with immunoSEQ multiplex PCR; in TCRdb, only in-frame clones are kept and a portion is missing. Seen here are around 80,000 clones, 85% to 95% observed once, and the top ten hold around 0.97%. Sample: peripheral blood, taken in the second trimester of pregnancy. The receptor set was obtained from a female donor in good health, enrolled as a control in a pregnancy study.

The gene calls are TRBV4-2 and TRBJ2-7; D unresolved. V lost 0 bases and J lost 1, with 10 bases in between. The CDR3 has 15 amino acids. Per the germline V gene, CDR1 is LGHNA and CDR2 is YNFKEQ. The CDR3: CASSQDEGVSYEQYF. As DNA, the CDR3 is TGTGCCAGCAGCCAAGATGAAGGAGTTTCCTACGAGCAGTACTTC.

The chain has TRBV19 and TRBJ2-3; D gene uncertain. The V end lost 3 bases, the J end lost 0 bases, and 13 bases lay between the germline ends. This CDR3 spans 16 amino acids. CDR1 is LNHDA, CDR2 SQIVND, per germline (reference sequence). DNA for the CDR3: TGTGCCAGTAGTATCCGGCGGCACTCTAGCACAGATACGCAGTATTTT. Amino acid sequence: CASSIRRHSSTDTQYF.

V gene TRBV19 combines with J gene TRBJ2-4, with D possibly matching TRBD2 (6 bases). CDR1 is LNHDA, CDR2 SQIVND, per germline (reference sequence). V lost 1 base, J lost 6 bases, and 10 bases lay in between. The CDR3 totals 14 residues. The CDR3 here is CASSIGGGVNIQYF. In DNA form, the CDR3 reads TGTGCCAGTAGTATAGGAGGAGGGGTAAACATTCAGTACTTC.

The chain recombines TRBV14 with TRBJ2-3; D is unclear. The germline V and J ends were trimmed by 0 bases and 2 bases, with 12 bases remaining between them. The germline gives CDR1 SGHDN, CDR2 FVKESK. The CDR3 has 16 residues. CDR3 sequence: CASSQDRGAITDTQYF. CDR3 nucleotide sequence: TGTGCCAGCAGCCAAGATCGAGGAGCTATCACAGATACGCAGTATTTT.

The rearrangement joins TRBV7-9 to TRBJ2-5; unclear D gene. V lost 2 bases, J lost 5 bases, and 9 bases lay in between. This CDR3 comprises 13 residues. Germline assignment: CDR1 SEHNR and CDR2 FQNEAQ (reference sequence). The CDR3, as DNA: TGTGCCAGCAGCTTACCCCTCCGGGAGACCCAGTACTTC. Protein product: CASSLPLRETQYF.

The chain recombines TRBV30 with TRBJ2-1; 7 bases map to TRBD1. Trimming cost V 2 bases and J 7 bases; bases outside gene matches: 14. CDR3 length equals 16 residues. Germline assignment: CDR1 GTSNPN and CDR2 SVGIG (reference sequence). CDR3: CAWSFVGYRGGNEQFF. As DNA, the CDR3 is TGTGCCTGGAGTTTTGTAGGGTACAGGGGTGGAAATGAGCAGTTCTTC.

This clone was counted only a few times. The chain carries TRBV6-5 and TRBJ1-1; D may be TRBD1 (6 bases). Trimming removed 8 bases at V and 1 base at J, with 20 bases between. The V gene's germline CDR1 is MNHEY and CDR2 SVGAGI. The length of the CDR3 is 16 residues. Here the CDR3 reads CASCFHAGTPNTEAFF. CDR3 DNA sequence: TGTGCCAGCTGTTTTCACGCCGGGACACCGAACACTGAAGCTTTCTTT.

The chain employs TRBV2 and TRBJ2-1; 8 bases fit TRBD2. The CDR3 sequence is 14 residues long. The germline CDR1 and CDR2 sequences are SNHLY and FYNNEI. With 6 bases clipped from V and 6 bases from J, the junction kept 7 bases outside the gene matches. The CDR3 region is CASRGTRGPNEQFF. In DNA, the CDR3 is TGTGCCAGCAGAGGGACTAGGGGTCCCAATGAGCAGTTCTTC.

The chain links TRBV9 to TRBJ2-2; 10 nucleotides match TRBD1. This CDR3 contains 17 residues. J lost 0 bases, V lost 4 bases, and 6 bases had no gene match. Looked up from germline, CDR1 is SGDLS and CDR2 is YYNGEE. CDR3 residues: CASSLTGTGANTGELFF. The DNA for the CDR3 is TGTGCCAGCAGCTTAACCGGGACAGGGGCGAACACCGGGGAGCTGTTTTTT.

The J gene is TRBJ2-5, the V gene TRBV5-8; 8 bases fit TRBD2. The ends lost 3 bases at V and 5 bases at J; junction bases unmatched: 6. The length of the CDR3 is 14 residues. Germline CDR1 reads SGHTS; CDR2 reads YDEGEE. CDR3 protein: CASSYSGVQETQYF. DNA of the CDR3: TGTGCCAGCAGCTATAGCGGGGTTCAGGAGACCCAGTACTTC.

The chain has TRBV28 and TRBJ2-7, with TRBD2 matching 8 bases. The germline gives CDR1 MDHEN, CDR2 SYDVKM. After removal of 8 bases from V and 7 bases from J, the junction contained 10 bases not matched to a gene. The CDR3 has 13 residues. The CDR3, as DNA: TGTGCCAGCCGAATCAGCGGGAGTGAGGAGCAGTACTTC. Protein: CASRISGSEEQYF.

The chain links TRBV15 to TRBJ2-1; 7 bases are a match to TRBD2. The CDR3 consists of 17 residues. After removal of 3 bases from V and 4 bases from J, the junction contained 12 bases not matched to a gene. CDR1 is LNHNV, CDR2 YYDKDF, per germline (reference sequence). CDR3 nucleotides: TGTGCCACCAGCAGTGCCTACGCCGGGACTAAATACAATGAGCAGTTCTTC. Its protein product is CATSSAYAGTKYNEQFF.

The V and J genes are TRBV30 and TRBJ1-5; perhaps TRBD1 as D (6 bases). The CDR3 length is 14 residues. The germline V and J ends were trimmed by 0 bases and 2 bases, with 8 bases remaining between them. Germline V lookup: CDR1 GTSNPN, CDR2 SVGIG (reference sequence). The CDR3 sequence: CAWSVRQGNQPQHF. CDR3 DNA sequence: TGTGCCTGGAGTGTTCGACAGGGCAATCAGCCCCAGCATTTT.

The rearrangement links TRBV27 to TRBJ2-3, with 9 bases fitting TRBD2. Germline V gene sequence: CDR1 MNHEY, CDR2 SMNVEV (reference sequence). CDR3 length: 15 residues. V shed 8 bases and J 4 bases; nucleotides not matched to a gene: 10. The CDR3 DNA reads TGTGCCAGCCTCCTTAGCGGGAGTGTATCAGATACGCAGTATTTT. Translating gives CASLLSGSVSDTQYF.

This sequence joins TRBV5-1 and TRBJ2-1; 7 nucleotides align to TRBD1. The junction had 5 bases not matched to a gene; V was cut back by 1 base and J by 4 bases. The germline gives CDR1 SGHRS, CDR2 YFSETQ. This CDR3 has 15 residues. CDR3 sequence reads: CASSLKTGTYNEQFF. The DNA of the CDR3 is TGCGCCAGCAGCTTGAAGACAGGGACATACAATGAGCAGTTCTTC. The full variable domain, with the rest looked up from reference TRBV5-1 and TRBJ2-1, is KAGVTQTPRYLIKTRGQQVTLSCSPISGHRSVSWYQQTPGQGLQFLFEYFSETQRNKGNFPGRFSGRQFSNSRSEMNVSTLELGDSALYLCASSLKTGTYNEQFFGPGTRLTVL.

This chain links TRBV6-6 with TRBJ1-5; D might be TRBD1 (6 bases). The germline V and J ends were trimmed by 6 bases and 2 bases, with 11 bases remaining between them. Germline V gene lookup returns CDR1 MNHNY and CDR2 SVGAGI (reference sequence). The CDR3 contains 14 residues. CDR3: CASRIKGGNQPQHF. In DNA form, the CDR3 reads TGTGCCAGCAGAATAAAGGGGGGCAATCAGCCCCAGCATTTT.

This chain connects TRBV5-6 to TRBJ2-4; no reliable D call. V was pared by 3 bases and J by 0 bases, with 13 bases between. The length of the CDR3 is 16 residues. CDR1 and CDR2 from the germline V gene are SGHDT and YYEEEE. In DNA, the CDR3 is TGTGCCAGCAGCTCCCGTGGAGAATTAGCCAAAAACATTCAGTACTTC. Its translation is CASSSRGELAKNIQYF.

V and J are TRBV14 and TRBJ2-1, with 7 bases matching TRBD2. The CDR3 consists of 15 residues. Germline V gene sequence: CDR1 SGHDN, CDR2 FVKESK. With V trimmed by 0 bases and J by 7 bases, 6 bases remained unmatched. The chain's CDR3 is CASSQEGRVWNEQFF. In DNA form, the CDR3 reads TGTGCCAGCAGCCAAGAGGGGAGGGTTTGGAATGAGCAGTTCTTC.

The chain employs TRBV6-1 and TRBJ1-2; no clear D. V was cut by 4 bases and J by 8 bases, with 26 bases left in between. The CDR3 extends over 17 amino acids. Germline values: CDR1 MNHNS, CDR2 SASEGT. The DNA for the CDR3 is TGTGCCAGCAGTGCCAAACCTGTTGGGCCCGGGGTGGTAGGCTACACCTTC. This translates into CASSAKPVGPGVVGYTF.

This clone was picked up one time. The chain joins TRBV28 to TRBJ1-4, with D perhaps matching TRBD1 (5 bases). V lost 3 bases and J 2 bases, leaving 7 bases between the germline ends. The CDR3 totals 14 residues. Germline CDR1 MDHEN, CDR2 SYDVKM. Here the CDR3 reads CASSLTATNEKLFF. The CDR3 region has the DNA TGTGCCAGCAGTTTGACAGCCACTAATGAAAAACTGTTTTTT.

CDR3 region: CASSLPGGGEQYF. The CDR3, as DNA: TGTGCCAGCAGCCTCCCGGGGGGTGGCGAGCAGTACTTC. V gene TRBV5-5 combines with J gene TRBJ2-7; 7 bases match TRBD2. CDR3 length: 13 amino acids. V lost 4 bases, J lost 6 bases, and 7 bases stayed unmatched. Per germline, CDR1 SGHKS and CDR2 YYEKEE (reference sequence).

This chain links TRBV19 with TRBJ2-1; no clear D. Trimming removed 5 bases from V and 0 bases from J, with 14 bases in between. The germline CDR1 and CDR2 sequences are LNHDA and SQIVND (reference sequence). The length of the CDR3 is 16 residues. The CDR3 DNA is TGTGCCAGTAGTCCTACCCCGAGCGCCTCCTACAATGAGCAGTTCTTC. Residues: CASSPTPSASYNEQFF. The full variable domain, rest sourced from reference TRBV19 and TRBJ2-1, is DGGITQSPKYLFRKEGQNVTLSCEQNLNHDAMYWYRQDPGQGLRLIYYSQIVNDFQKGDIAEGYSVSREKKESFPLTVTSAQKNPTAFYLCASSPTPSASYNEQFFGPGTRLTVL.

The CDR3 DNA reads as TGTGCCAGCAGTTCGCTGGGACAGGGGGTCTACGAGCAGTACTTC. Its protein is CASSSLGQGVYEQYF. This chain uses TRBV27 with TRBJ2-7; the match to TRBD1 covers 11 bases. V shed 4 bases and J 3 bases; nucleotides not matched to a gene: 5. CDR1 and CDR2 (germline): MNHEY, SMNVEV (reference sequence). The CDR3 is made up of 15 amino acids.

This chain connects TRBV14 to TRBJ1-5, with D maybe TRBD1 (5 bases). The germline V and J ends were trimmed by 11 bases and 0 bases, with 23 bases remaining between them. The CDR3 is 17 amino acids. Germline V gives CDR1 SGHDN, CDR2 FVKESK. The CDR3 spells CAGPAGADNYSNQPQHF. CDR3 nucleotide sequence: TGTGCCGGTCCCGCTGGGGCCGATAATTATAGCAATCAGCCCCAGCATTTT.

V is TRBV5-6 and J is TRBJ2-5; no reliable D call. The V gene's germline CDR1 is SGHDT and CDR2 YYEEEE. The CDR3 has 15 amino acids. Trimming pared 2 bases from V and 4 bases from J, leaving 15 bases between. Here the CDR3 DNA reads TGTGCCAGCAGCTTCCCCCCGCTAGGTCGAGAGACCCAGTACTTC. Amino acid sequence: CASSFPPLGRETQYF.

J is TRBJ2-7 and V is TRBV7-2, with 9 bases lining up with TRBD2. This CDR3 is 15 amino acids long. CDR1 and CDR2 (germline): SGHTA, FQGNSA. V lost 4 bases, J lost 5 bases, and 9 bases stayed unmatched. The CDR3 DNA reads TGTGCCAGCAGCTCGAGAGGACTAGCGCGGGACGAGCAGTACTTC. Protein: CASSSRGLARDEQYF.

The chain couples TRBV5-6 to TRBJ2-7; 10 bases are a match to TRBD1. This CDR3 has 19 amino acids. Trimming at V came to 3 bases and at J to 0 bases, leaving 15 bases not matched to a gene. Germline V gene sequence: CDR1 SGHDT, CDR2 YYEEEE. The CDR3 nucleotides are TGTGCCAGCAGCTCCCCCCCGGGACAGGGGACCCGCCTCTCCTACGAGCAGTACTTC. Amino acids: CASSSPPGQGTRLSYEQYF.

V usage is TRBV13 and J usage is TRBJ2-2; D is possibly TRBD2 (6 bases). The ends were cut back, 5 bases at V and 3 bases at J, with 16 bases in the middle. The germline CDR1 and CDR2 sequences are PRHDT and FYEKMQ (reference sequence). The CDR3 totals 16 residues. CDR3 sequence reads: CASSVGLLGDTGELFF. CDR3 in DNA: TGTGCCAGCAGCGTGGGACTCTTGGGGGACACCGGGGAGCTGTTTTTT.